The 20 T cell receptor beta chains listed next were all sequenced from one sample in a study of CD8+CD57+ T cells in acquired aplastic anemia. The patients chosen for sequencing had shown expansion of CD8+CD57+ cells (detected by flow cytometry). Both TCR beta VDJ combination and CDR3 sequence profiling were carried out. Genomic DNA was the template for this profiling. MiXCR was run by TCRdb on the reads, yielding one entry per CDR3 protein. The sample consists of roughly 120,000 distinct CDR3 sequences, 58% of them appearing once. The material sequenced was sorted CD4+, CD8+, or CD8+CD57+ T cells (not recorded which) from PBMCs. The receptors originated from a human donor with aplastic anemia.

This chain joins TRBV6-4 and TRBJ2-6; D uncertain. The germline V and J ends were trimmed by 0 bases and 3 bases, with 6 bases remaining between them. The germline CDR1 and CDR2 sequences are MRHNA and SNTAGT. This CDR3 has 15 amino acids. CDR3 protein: CASSDSFNGANVLTF. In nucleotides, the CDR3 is TGTGCCAGCAGTGACTCGTTTAATGGGGCCAACGTCCTGACTTTC.

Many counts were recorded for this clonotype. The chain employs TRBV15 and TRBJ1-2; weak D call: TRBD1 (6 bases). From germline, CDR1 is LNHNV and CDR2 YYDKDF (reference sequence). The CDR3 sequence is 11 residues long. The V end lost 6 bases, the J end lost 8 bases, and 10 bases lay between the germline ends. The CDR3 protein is CATRGTTGYTF. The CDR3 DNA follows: TGTGCCACCAGAGGGACAACCGGCTACACCTTC. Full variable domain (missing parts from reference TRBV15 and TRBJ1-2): DAMVIQNPRYQVTQFGKPVTLSCSQTLNHNVMYWYQQKSSQAPKLLFHYYDKDFNNEADTPDNFQSRRPNTSFCFLDIRSPGLGDTAMYLCATRGTTGYTFGSGTRLTVV.

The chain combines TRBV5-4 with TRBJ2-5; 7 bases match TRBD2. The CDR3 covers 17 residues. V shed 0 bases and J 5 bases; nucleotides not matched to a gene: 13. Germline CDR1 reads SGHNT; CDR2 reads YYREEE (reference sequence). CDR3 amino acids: CASSLAAGRQPSETQYF. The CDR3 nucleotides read TGTGCCAGCAGCTTGGCAGCGGGGCGACAGCCCTCGGAGACCCAGTACTTC.

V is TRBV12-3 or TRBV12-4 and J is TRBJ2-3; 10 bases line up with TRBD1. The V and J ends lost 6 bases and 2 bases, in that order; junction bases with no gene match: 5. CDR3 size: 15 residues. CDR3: CASSPTGGHTDTQYF. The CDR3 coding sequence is TGTGCCAGCAGCCCGACAGGGGGCCACACAGATACGCAGTATTTT.

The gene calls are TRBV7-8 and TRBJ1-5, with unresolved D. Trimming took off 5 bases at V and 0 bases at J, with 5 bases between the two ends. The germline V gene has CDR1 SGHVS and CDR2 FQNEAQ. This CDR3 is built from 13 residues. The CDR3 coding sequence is TGTGCCAGCAGCCGCCATAGCAATCAGCCCCAGCATTTT. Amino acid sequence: CASSRHSNQPQHF.

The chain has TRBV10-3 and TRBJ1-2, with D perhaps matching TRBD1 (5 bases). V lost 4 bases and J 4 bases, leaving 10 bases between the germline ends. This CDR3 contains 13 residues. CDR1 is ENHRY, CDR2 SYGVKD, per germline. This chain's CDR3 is CAISARTSYGYTF. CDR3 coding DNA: TGTGCCATCAGTGCAAGGACAAGCTATGGCTACACCTTC.

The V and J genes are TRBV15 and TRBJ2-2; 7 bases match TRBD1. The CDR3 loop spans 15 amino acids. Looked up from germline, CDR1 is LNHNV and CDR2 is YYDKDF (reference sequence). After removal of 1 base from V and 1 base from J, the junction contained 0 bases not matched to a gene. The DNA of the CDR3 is TGTGCCACCAGCAGAGGGACAGGGAACACCGGGGAGCTGTTTTTT. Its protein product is CATSRGTGNTGELFF.

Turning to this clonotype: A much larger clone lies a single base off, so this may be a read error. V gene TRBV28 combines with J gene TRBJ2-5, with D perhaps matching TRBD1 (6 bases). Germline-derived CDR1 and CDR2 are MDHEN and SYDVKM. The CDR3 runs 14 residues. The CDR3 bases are TGTGCCTGCAGTCCATACAGGGTAAAAGAGACCCAGTACTTC. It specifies CACSPYRVKETQYF.

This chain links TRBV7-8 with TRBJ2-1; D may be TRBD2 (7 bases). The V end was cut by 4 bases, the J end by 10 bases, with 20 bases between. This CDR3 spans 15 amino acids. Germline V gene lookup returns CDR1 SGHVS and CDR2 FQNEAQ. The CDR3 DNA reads TGTGCCAGCAGCTCCCGGGGAGGGGGGCCTTACGAGCAGTTCTTC. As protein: CASSSRGGGPYEQFF.

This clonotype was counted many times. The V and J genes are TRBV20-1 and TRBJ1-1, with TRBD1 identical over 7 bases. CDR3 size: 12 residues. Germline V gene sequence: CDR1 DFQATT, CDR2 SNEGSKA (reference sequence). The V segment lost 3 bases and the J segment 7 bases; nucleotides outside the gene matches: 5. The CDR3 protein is CSASGDRVEAFF. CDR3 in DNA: TGCAGTGCTAGCGGAGACAGGGTTGAAGCTTTCTTT.

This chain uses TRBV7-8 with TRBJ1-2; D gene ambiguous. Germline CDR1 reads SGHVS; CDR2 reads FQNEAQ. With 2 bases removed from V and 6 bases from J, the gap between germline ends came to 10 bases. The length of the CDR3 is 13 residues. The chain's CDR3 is CASSLSTAHGYTF. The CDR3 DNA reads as TGTGCCAGCAGCTTATCCACAGCGCATGGCTACACCTTC.

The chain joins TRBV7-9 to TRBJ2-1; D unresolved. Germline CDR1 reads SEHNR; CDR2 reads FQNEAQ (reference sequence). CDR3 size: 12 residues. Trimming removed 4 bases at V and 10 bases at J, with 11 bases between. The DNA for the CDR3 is TGTGCCAGCAGCTCTCCCGTTTGGGAGCAGTTCTTC. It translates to CASSSPVWEQFF.

The CDR3 DNA is TGTGCCAGCAGTGCGACTAGCCGATACACCGGGGAGCTGTTTTTT. Its protein product is CASSATSRYTGELFF. The rearrangement uses TRBV2 and TRBJ2-2; TRBD2 aligns across 7 bases. From germline, CDR1 is SNHLY and CDR2 FYNNEI. V was clipped by 4 bases and J by 3 bases; unmatched bases: 5. The CDR3 totals 15 residues.

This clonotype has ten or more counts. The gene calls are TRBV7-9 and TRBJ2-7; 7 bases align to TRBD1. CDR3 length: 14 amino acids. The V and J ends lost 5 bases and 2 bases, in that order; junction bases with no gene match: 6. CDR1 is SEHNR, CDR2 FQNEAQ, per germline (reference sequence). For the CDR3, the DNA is TGTGCCAGCAGCGCGACAGGGTGGCCCTACGAGCAGTACTTC. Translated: CASSATGWPYEQYF.

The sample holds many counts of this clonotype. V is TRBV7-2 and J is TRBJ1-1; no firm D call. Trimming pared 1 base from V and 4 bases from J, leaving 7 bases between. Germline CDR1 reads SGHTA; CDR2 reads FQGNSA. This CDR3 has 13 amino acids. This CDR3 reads CASSLGVGTEAFF. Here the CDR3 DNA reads TGTGCCAGCAGCTTAGGGGTAGGCACTGAAGCTTTCTTT. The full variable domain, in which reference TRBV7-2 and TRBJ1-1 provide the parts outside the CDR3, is GAGVSQSPSNKVTEKGKDVELRCDPISGHTALYWYRQSLGQGLEFLIYFQGNSAPDKSGLPSDRFSAERTGGSVSTLTIQRTQQEDSAVYLCASSLGVGTEAFFGQGTRLTVV.

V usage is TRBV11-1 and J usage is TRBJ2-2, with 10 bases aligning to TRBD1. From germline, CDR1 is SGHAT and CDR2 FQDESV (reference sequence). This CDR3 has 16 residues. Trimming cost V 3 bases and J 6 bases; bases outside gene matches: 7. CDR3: CASSFRDRGFSGELFF. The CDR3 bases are TGTGCCAGCAGCTTTCGGGACAGGGGATTCTCCGGGGAGCTGTTTTTT.

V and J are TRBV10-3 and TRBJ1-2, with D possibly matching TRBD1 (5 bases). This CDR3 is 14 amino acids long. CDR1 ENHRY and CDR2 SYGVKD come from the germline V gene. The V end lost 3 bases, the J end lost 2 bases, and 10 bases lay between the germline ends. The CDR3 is CAISERGTNYGYTF. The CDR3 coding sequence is TGTGCCATCAGTGAAAGGGGTACGAACTATGGCTACACCTTC.

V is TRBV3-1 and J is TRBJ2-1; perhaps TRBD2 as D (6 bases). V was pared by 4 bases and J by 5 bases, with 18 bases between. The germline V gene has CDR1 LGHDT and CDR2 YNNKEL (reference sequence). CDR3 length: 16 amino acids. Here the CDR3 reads CASSPSWLARNNEQFF. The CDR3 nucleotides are TGTGCCAGCAGCCCGTCGTGGCTAGCGAGAAACAATGAGCAGTTCTTC.

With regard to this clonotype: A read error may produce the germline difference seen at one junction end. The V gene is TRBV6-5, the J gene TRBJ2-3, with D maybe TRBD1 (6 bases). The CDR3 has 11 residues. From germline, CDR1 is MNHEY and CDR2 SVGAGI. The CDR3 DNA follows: TGTGCCAGCAGTTACTCAGGGGGTGTGCATTTT. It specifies CASSYSGGVHF.

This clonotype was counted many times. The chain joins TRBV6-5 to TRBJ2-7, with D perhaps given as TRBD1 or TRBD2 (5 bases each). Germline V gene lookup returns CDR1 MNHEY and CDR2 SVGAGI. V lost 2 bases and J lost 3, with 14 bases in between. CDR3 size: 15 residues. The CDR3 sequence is CASSYDTLRGYEQYF. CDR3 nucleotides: TGTGCCAGCAGTTACGACACACTGAGGGGCTACGAGCAGTACTTC.